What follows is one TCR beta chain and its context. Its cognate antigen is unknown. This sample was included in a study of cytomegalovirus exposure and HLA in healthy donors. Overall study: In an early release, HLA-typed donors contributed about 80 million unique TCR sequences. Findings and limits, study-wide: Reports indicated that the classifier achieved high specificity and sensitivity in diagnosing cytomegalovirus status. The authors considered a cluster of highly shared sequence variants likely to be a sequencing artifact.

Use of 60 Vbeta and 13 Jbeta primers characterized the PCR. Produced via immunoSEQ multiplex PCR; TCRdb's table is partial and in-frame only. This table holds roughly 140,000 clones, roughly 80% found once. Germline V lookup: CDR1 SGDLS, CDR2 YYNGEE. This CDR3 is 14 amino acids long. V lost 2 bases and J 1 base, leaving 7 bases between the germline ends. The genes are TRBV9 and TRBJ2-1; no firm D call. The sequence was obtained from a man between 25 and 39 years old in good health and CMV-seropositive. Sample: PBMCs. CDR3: CASSVSISYNEQFF. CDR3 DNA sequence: TGTGCCAGCAGCGTTAGTATTTCCTACAATGAGCAGTTCTTC.